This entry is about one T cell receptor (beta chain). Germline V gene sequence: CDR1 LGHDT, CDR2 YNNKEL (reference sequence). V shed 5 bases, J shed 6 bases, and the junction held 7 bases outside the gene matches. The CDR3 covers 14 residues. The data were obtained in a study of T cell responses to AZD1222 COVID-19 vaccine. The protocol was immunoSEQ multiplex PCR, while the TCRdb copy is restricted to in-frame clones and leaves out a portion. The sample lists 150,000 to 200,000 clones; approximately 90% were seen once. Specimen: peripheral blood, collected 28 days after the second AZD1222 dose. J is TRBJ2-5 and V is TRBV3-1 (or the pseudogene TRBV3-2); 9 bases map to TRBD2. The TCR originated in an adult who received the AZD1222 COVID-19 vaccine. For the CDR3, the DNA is TGTGCCAGCAGCTCTGGGACTAGCCTAAAGACCCAGTACTTC. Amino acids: CASSSGTSLKTQYF.